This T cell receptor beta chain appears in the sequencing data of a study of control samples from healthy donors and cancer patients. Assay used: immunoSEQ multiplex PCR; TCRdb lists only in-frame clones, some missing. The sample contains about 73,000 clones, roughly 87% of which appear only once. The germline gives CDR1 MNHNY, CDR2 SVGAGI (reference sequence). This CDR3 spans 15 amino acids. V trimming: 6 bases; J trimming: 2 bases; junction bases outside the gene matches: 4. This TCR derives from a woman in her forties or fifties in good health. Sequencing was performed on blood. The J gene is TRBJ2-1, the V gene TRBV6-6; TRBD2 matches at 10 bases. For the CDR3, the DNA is TGTGCCAGCAGCAGCGGGAGGGCCCCCTACAATGAGCAGTTCTTC. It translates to CASSSGRAPYNEQFF.